This T cell receptor (beta chain) came from a study of blood T cell repertoires in COVID-19. The CDR3 sequence is 15 residues long. V shed 2 bases and J 4 bases; nucleotides not matched to a gene: 4. Germline values: CDR1 SGHTA, CDR2 FQGNSA. In the original processing: Scientists estimated how many nucleated cells there were by amplifying reference gene primers. Data came from immunoSEQ multiplex PCR; TCRdb stores just in-frame clones and leaves some out. V, J and clone size are taken as reported in that table, and D and trimming were inferred from the DNA itself. The sample contains 230,000 or so clones, roughly 76% of which appear only once.

This clonotype originated in a woman at least 80 years old with COVID-19, enrolled during active disease. What was sequenced was peripheral blood. The V and J genes are TRBV7-2 and TRBJ2-7; 11 bases agree with TRBD1. CDR3 nucleotide sequence: TGTGCCAGCAGCTTACGGGACAGGGGGAAATACGAGCAGTACTTC. This codes for CASSLRDRGKYEQYF.